The clone carrying this TCR beta chain was seen a handful of times. Original handling: Counts of nucleated cells, estimated from reference gene primer amplification, were obtained. The data were produced by immunoSEQ multiplex PCR, yet TCRdb's version contains in-frame clones alone and is incomplete. D and trimming come from the DNA, and the V and J calls and clone size come from that table. The table has approximately 110,000 clones, around three quarters seen once; the top ten hold 4% to 5.5%. The sample is drawn from a study of blood T cell repertoires in COVID-19. As for the study in general: The origin of the acute and convalescent COVID-19 samples was the United States, Italy and Spain. Sample material is recorded as cDNA or gDNA derived from T cells, B-cell-depleted T cells, or PBMCs.

Germline V gene data show CDR1 as SEHNR and CDR2 as FQNEAQ (reference sequence). The CDR3 is 12 residues long. V was trimmed by 3 bases and J by 9 bases, leaving 9 bases between them. Input material: peripheral blood. The TCR comes from a human donor in a cohort sampled during active or convalescent COVID-19. The rearrangement links TRBV7-9 to TRBJ2-1, with D possibly matching TRBD1 (6 bases). In DNA form, the CDR3 reads TGTGCCAGCAGCTTCCTGGGGGCTGAGCAGTTCTTC. This codes for CASSFLGAEQFF.